The source of this T cell receptor beta chain is a study of technical replicates of blood from four donors. J gave up 0 bases and V 5 bases, and 8 bases lay outside the gene matches. This CDR3 spans 18 amino acids. CDR1 and CDR2 (germline): SGHDT, YYEEEE. Sequencing used immunoSEQ multiplex PCR; TCRdb keeps in-frame clones, though not all of them. The sample holds roughly 15,000 clones, under 90% seen once. Sequenced input: PBMCs. This chain links TRBV5-6 with TRBJ2-3; 14 bases are a match to TRBD2. The source is a human donor in good health. Some clones in this sample may be carry-over from other donors' samples. The CDR3 DNA is TGTGCCAGCAGTCAGGGACTAGCGGGAGAGTGGAGCACAGATACGCAGTATTTT. This gives the protein CASSQGLAGEWSTDTQYF.